What follows describes a single T cell receptor (beta chain). The antigen is unknown. CDR3 length: 13 residues. Per germline, CDR1 SGHNT and CDR2 YYREEE (reference sequence). Trimming shortened V by 4 bases and J by 8 bases, and 13 bases separated the two germline ends. Libraries for TCR beta were made by quantitative 5'-RACE with molecular barcodes. One entry per CDR3 protein results from TCRdb running MiXCR on the 5' RACE reads. In the table there are hundreds of thousands of distinct CDR3 sequences, roughly 8.2% of which are singletons. This sample is drawn from a study of CD8 T cells in ankylosing spondylitis. Findings and limits, study-wide: Matched ankylosing spondylitis synovial fluid reportedly showed significant enrichment of disease-linked clones.

This clonotype was obtained from a female donor with ankylosing spondylitis or in good health (not recorded which). J is TRBJ2-1 and V is TRBV5-4, with D perhaps matching TRBD2 (5 bases). Material for sequencing was blood, either unsorted or a sorted T cell fraction (not recorded which). CDR3: CASSPREWDEQFF. The DNA of the CDR3 is TGTGCCAGCAGCCCACGGGAATGGGATGAGCAGTTCTTC.